Below, 15 T cell receptor beta chains from the same sample are listed, as sequenced in a study of OX40 agonist ivuxolimab in advanced cancers. Measured with immunoSEQ multiplex PCR; TCRdb has only the in-frame clones, and not every one. The table shows tens of thousands of clones, with approximately 90% occurring only once. This sample comprised CD4+ or CD8+ T cells sorted from blood, obtained in a trial of the OX40 agonist ivuxolimab. The origin of the receptors is an adult with an advanced solid tumor such as melanoma, head and neck, liver or kidney cancer.

The rearrangement uses TRBV5-5 and TRBJ1-5; D ambiguous. Germline V gives CDR1 SGHKS, CDR2 YYEKEE (reference sequence). Trimming cost V 4 bases and J 4 bases, with 6 bases left between them. This CDR3 has 12 amino acids. The CDR3 reads CASSEVNQPQHF. Written as DNA, the CDR3 is TGTGCCAGCAGCGAAGTAAATCAGCCCCAGCATTTT.

This chain joins TRBV5-6 and TRBJ2-5, with TRBD1 as a possible D gene (5 bases). CDR1 and CDR2 (germline): SGHDT, YYEEEE. This CDR3 comprises 16 residues. Trimming cost V 2 bases and J 5 bases, with 19 bases left between them. The CDR3 region is CASSFIEQAVLETQYF. CDR3 nucleotides: TGTGCCAGCAGCTTCATCGAACAGGCCGTTTTGGAGACCCAGTACTTC.

The chain has TRBV5-4 and TRBJ1-3; D is perhaps TRBD1 (6 bases). Germline V gene sequence: CDR1 SGHNT, CDR2 YYREEE (reference sequence). The ends were cut back, 0 bases at V and 0 bases at J, with 16 bases in the middle. The CDR3 covers 18 residues. Here the CDR3 DNA reads TGTGCCAGCAGCTTGGTAAACCTGGGGGCTAGCTCTGGAAACACCATATATTTT. Translating gives CASSLVNLGASSGNTIYF.

V is TRBV18 and J is TRBJ2-4; the match to TRBD1 covers 7 bases. The V and J ends lost 5 bases and 6 bases, in that order; junction bases with no gene match: 10. In germline, CDR1 is KGHSH, CDR2 LQKENI. CDR3 size: 15 residues. For the CDR3, the DNA is TGTGCCAGCTCAACGACAGGGTTTTCGGGAAACATTCAGTACTTC. Protein: CASSTTGFSGNIQYF.

V gene TRBV19 combines with J gene TRBJ2-1; D not resolved. CDR3 length: 15 residues. V lost 3 bases, J lost 4 bases, and 13 bases lay in between. Per the germline V gene, CDR1 is LNHDA and CDR2 is SQIVND (reference sequence). CDR3 bases: TGTGCCAGTAGTATTCGAAGAACAGAATACAATGAGCAGTTCTTC. Translation gives CASSIRRTEYNEQFF.

The table lists this clone with a count of one. The genes are TRBV6-5 and TRBJ2-1; TRBD2 aligns across 12 bases. Germline V gene data show CDR1 as MNHEY and CDR2 as SVGAGI. The J segment lost 2 bases and the V segment lost 5 bases, leaving 1 base of the junction unmatched. The CDR3 length is 15 residues. In DNA, the CDR3 is TGTGCCAGCAGTAGACTAGCGGGGGCCTACAATGAGCAGTTCTTC. Protein sequence: CASSRLAGAYNEQFF.

J is TRBJ2-1 and V is TRBV2, with D possibly being TRBD2 (5 bases). Per germline, CDR1 SNHLY and CDR2 FYNNEI. The V gene lost 1 base and the J gene lost 5 bases, with 9 bases spanning the gap. CDR3 length: 14 residues. As DNA, the CDR3 is TGTGCCAGCAGTGAAGAGCGGAGAAACAATGAGCAGTTCTTC. This gives the protein CASSEERRNNEQFF.

This chain joins TRBV5-1 and TRBJ1-2; 7 nucleotides line up with TRBD1. V shed 4 bases, J shed 7 bases, and the junction held 7 bases outside the gene matches. This CDR3 region has 13 residues. Looked up from germline, CDR1 is SGHRS and CDR2 is YFSETQ. The CDR3 region is CASSLTGDSGYTF. CDR3 DNA sequence: TGCGCCAGCAGCCTAACAGGGGACTCTGGCTACACCTTC.

The gene calls are TRBV5-5 and TRBJ1-1; D is undetermined. The germline gives CDR1 SGHKS, CDR2 YYEKEE (reference sequence). Trimming took off 0 bases at V and 3 bases at J, with 6 bases between the two ends. CDR3 length equals 13 residues. CDR3 nucleotide sequence: TGTGCCAGCAGCTTGGCCGCTGACACTGAAGCTTTCTTT. Encoded protein: CASSLAADTEAFF. Variable domain in full (rest from reference TRBV5-5 and TRBJ1-1): DAGVTQSPTHLIKTRGQQVTLRCSPISGHKSVSWYQQVLGQGPQFIFQYYEKEERGRGNFPDRFSARQFPNYSSELNVNALLLGDSALYLCASSLAADTEAFFGQGTRLTVV.

This sequence joins TRBV18 and TRBJ1-5; D is undetermined. The ends were cut back, 2 bases at V and 5 bases at J, with 7 bases in the middle. Germline V gene data show CDR1 as KGHSH and CDR2 as LQKENI. CDR3 size: 13 residues. CDR3 nucleotide sequence: TGTGCCAGCTCACCAACGAGGGATCAGCCCCAGCATTTT. It specifies CASSPTRDQPQHF.

This chain joins TRBV19 and TRBJ1-2, with no clear D. The CDR3 totals 13 residues. Between the trimmed V and J ends, which lost 1 base and 2 bases, there was a span of 5 bases. CDR1 is LNHDA, CDR2 SQIVND, per germline (reference sequence). CDR3 nucleotide sequence: TGTGCCAGTAGTATAGGAGCGAACTATGGCTACACCTTC. It is translated as CASSIGANYGYTF.

This chain joins TRBV5-8 and TRBJ2-1, with 12 bases that match TRBD2. This CDR3 has 19 residues. The germline CDR1 and CDR2 sequences are SGHTS and YDEGEE. The V gene end was trimmed by 4 bases and the J gene end by 9 bases; junction bases not matched to a gene: 20. The CDR3 reads CASSRGAPGLAGQTPEQFF. DNA of the CDR3: TGTGCCAGCAGCCGGGGGGCTCCGGGACTAGCGGGCCAAACACCTGAGCAGTTCTTC.

This chain links TRBV5-8 with TRBJ2-5; 9 nucleotides line up with TRBD2. The germline V gene encodes CDR1 SGHTS and CDR2 YDEGEE. J gave up 5 bases and V 5 bases, and 10 bases lay outside the gene matches. The CDR3 contains 15 residues. The CDR3 nucleotides are TGTGCCAGCAGGGCGGGGGGGGCTCTTGTGGAGACCCAGTACTTC. Amino acids: CASRAGGALVETQYF.

The V gene is TRBV7-8, the J gene TRBJ2-5, with D possibly TRBD2 on 6 matching bases. CDR3 length: 14 amino acids. The germline V gene encodes CDR1 SGHVS and CDR2 FQNEAQ. V shed 3 bases and J shed 2 bases, with 10 bases lying between them. The CDR3 protein is CASSLDAGQETQYF. In DNA form, the CDR3 reads TGTGCCAGCAGCTTGGACGCGGGACAAGAGACCCAGTACTTC.

This clone was detected a few times. This chain connects TRBV4-1 to TRBJ2-1; D gene uncertain. The CDR3 is 16 amino acids. V lost 1 base and J 2 bases, leaving 12 bases between the germline ends. Per the germline V gene, CDR1 is MGHRA and CDR2 is YSYEKL. The CDR3 DNA follows: TGCGCCAGCAGCCAAGTCAGGTTGACGACCTACAATGAGCAGTTCTTC. This encodes CASSQVRLTTYNEQFF.